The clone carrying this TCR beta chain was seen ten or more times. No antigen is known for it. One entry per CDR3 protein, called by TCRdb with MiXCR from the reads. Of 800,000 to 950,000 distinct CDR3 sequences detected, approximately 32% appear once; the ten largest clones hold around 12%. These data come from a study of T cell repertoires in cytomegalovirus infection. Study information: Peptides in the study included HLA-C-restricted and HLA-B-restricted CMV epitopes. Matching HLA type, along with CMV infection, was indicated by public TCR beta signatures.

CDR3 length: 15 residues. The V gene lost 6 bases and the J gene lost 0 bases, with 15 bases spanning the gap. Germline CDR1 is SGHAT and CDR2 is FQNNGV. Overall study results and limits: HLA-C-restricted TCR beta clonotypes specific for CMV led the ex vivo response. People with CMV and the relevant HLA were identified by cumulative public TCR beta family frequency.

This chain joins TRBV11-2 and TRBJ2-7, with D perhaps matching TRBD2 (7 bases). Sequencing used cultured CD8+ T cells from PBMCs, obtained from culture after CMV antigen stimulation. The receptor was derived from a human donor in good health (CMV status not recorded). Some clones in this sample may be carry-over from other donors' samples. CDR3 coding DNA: TGTGCCAGCAGTCCGGGGGGCGGTACCTCCTACGAGCAGTACGTC. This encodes CASSPGGGTSYEQYV.